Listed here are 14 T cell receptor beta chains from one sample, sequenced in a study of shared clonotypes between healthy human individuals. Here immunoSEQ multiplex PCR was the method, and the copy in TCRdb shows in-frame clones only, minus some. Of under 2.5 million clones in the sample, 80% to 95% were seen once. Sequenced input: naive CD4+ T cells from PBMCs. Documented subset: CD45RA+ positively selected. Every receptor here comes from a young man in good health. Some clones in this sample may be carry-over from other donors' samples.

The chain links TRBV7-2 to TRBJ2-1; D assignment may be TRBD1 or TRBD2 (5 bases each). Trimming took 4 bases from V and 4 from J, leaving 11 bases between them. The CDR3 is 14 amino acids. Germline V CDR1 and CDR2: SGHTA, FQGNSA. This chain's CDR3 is CASSSGTPYNEQFF. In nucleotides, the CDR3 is TGTGCCAGCAGCTCAGGGACGCCATACAATGAGCAGTTCTTC.

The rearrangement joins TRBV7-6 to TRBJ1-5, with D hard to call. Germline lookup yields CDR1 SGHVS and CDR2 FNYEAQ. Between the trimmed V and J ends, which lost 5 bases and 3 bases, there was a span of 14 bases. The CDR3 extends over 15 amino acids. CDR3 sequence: CASSPSVEPNQPQHF. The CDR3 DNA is TGTGCCAGCAGCCCCTCGGTAGAGCCCAATCAGCCCCAGCATTTT.

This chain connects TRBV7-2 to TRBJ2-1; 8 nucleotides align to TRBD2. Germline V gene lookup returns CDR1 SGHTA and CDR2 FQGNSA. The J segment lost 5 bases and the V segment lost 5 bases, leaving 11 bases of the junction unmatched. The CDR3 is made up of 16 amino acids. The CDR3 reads CASSPKGTGGNNEQFF. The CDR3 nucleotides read TGTGCCAGCAGCCCTAAGGGGACGGGGGGGAACAATGAGCAGTTCTTC. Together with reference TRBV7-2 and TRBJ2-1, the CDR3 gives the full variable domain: GAGVSQSPSNKVTEKGKDVELRCDPISGHTALYWYRQSLGQGLEFLIYFQGNSAPDKSGLPSDRFSAERTGGSVSTLTIQRTQQEDSAVYLCASSPKGTGGNNEQFFGPGTRLTVL.

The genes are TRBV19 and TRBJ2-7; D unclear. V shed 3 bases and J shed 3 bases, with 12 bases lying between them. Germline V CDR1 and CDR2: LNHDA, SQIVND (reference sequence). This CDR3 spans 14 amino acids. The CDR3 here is CASSMGSNFYEQYF. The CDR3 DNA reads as TGTGCCAGTAGTATGGGATCGAACTTCTACGAGCAGTACTTC.

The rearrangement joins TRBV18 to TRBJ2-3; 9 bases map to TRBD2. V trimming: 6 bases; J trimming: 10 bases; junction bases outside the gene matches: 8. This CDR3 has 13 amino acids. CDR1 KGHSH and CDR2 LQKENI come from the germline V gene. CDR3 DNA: TGTGCCAGCTCCCCAGGCCAGCGGGAGGCGCAGTATTTT. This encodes CASSPGQREAQYF.

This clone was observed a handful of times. Here the CDR3 reads CAASGGSSYNEQFF. DNA for the CDR3: TGTGCCGCGTCGGGCGGGAGCTCCTACAATGAGCAGTTCTTC. This rearrangement joins TRBV30 to TRBJ2-1; 7 nucleotides agree with TRBD2. The CDR3 is 14 amino acids. V was clipped by 8 bases and J by 0 bases; unmatched bases: 7. Per germline, CDR1 GTSNPN and CDR2 SVGIG (reference sequence). Drawing the rest from reference TRBV30 and TRBJ2-1, the complete variable domain is SQTIHQWPATLVQPVGSPLSLECTVEGTSNPNLYWYRQAAGRGLQLLFYSVGIGQISSEVPQNLSASRPQDRQFILSSKKLLLSDSGFYLCAASGGSSYNEQFFGPGTRLTVL.

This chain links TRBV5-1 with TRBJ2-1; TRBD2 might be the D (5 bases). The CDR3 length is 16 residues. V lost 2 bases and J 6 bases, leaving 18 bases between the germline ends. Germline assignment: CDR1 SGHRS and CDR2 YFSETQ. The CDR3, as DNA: TGCGCCAGCAGCTTCCTAGCAGCTTCCCCGAGCAATGAGCAGTTCTTC. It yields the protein CASSFLAASPSNEQFF.

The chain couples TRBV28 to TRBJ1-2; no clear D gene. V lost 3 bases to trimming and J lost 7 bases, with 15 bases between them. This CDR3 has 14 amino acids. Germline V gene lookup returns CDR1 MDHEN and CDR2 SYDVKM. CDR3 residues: CASSLGSEKSGYTF. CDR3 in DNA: TGTGCCAGCAGTTTGGGGAGTGAGAAGTCTGGCTACACCTTC.

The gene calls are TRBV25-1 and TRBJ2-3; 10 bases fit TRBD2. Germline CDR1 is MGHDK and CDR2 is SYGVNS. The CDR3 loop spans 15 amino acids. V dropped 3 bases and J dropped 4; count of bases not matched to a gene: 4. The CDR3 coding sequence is TGTGCCAGCAGTGATAGCGGGAGGATTTCAGATACGCAGTATTTT. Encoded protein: CASSDSGRISDTQYF.

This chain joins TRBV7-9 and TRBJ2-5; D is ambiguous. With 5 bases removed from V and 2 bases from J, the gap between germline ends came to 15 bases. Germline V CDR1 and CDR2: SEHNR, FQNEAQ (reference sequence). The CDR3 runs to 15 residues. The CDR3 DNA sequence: TGTGCCAGCAGCCGTTCAGGTAACCCACAAGAGACCCAGTACTTC. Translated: CASSRSGNPQETQYF.

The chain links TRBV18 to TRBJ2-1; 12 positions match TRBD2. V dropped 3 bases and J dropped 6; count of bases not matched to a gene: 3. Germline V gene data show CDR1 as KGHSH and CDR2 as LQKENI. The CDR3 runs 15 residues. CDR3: CASSPSGLAGNEQFF. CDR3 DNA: TGTGCCAGCTCACCCTCGGGACTAGCGGGCAATGAGCAGTTCTTC.

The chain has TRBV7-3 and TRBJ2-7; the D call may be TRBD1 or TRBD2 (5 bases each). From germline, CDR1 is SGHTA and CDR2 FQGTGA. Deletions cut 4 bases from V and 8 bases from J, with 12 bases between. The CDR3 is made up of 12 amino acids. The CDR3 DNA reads TGTGCCAGCAGCTACGACGGGGCACAGCAGTACTTC. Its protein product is CASSYDGAQQYF.

CDR3 nucleotides: TGTGCCAGCAGTTACGACCCGGGAGGTGTCTACGAGCAGTACTTC. Encoded protein: CASSYDPGGVYEQYF. V and J are TRBV6-5 and TRBJ2-7; TRBD2 matches at 7 bases. Looked up from germline, CDR1 is MNHEY and CDR2 is SVGAGI. This CDR3 spans 15 amino acids. V trimming: 2 bases; J trimming: 3 bases; junction bases outside the gene matches: 7.

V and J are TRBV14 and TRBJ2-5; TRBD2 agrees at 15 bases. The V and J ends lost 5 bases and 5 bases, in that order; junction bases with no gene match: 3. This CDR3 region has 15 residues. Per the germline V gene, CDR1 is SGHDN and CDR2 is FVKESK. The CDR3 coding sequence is TGTGCCAGCAGCTCCGGGACTAGCGGGAGGGAGACCCAGTACTTC. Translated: CASSSGTSGRETQYF.